This T cell receptor beta chain was recorded in a study of CD8 T cells in ankylosing spondylitis. This clonotype appeared a few times. TCRdb passed the 5' RACE reads through MiXCR, listing each CDR3 protein once. The profile shows about 140,000 distinct CDR3 sequences, 8% to 9% of them singletons. The CDR3 totals 13 residues. Germline assignment: CDR1 SGHTA and CDR2 FQGNSA. The ends were cut back, 6 bases at V and 4 bases at J, with 11 bases in the middle. The gene calls are TRBV7-2 and TRBJ2-3; D is perhaps TRBD1 (6 bases). The sequence was obtained from a male donor with ankylosing spondylitis. Material: synovial fluid, either unsorted or a sorted T cell fraction (not recorded which). Here the CDR3 reads CASRKQGSDTQYF. The CDR3 bases are TGTGCCAGCAGGAAACAGGGTTCAGATACGCAGTATTTT.